The source of this T cell receptor (beta chain) is a study of human T cells and chemical hapten exposure. Study-wide results and limits: Donors in the study had alopecia, meaning their immune response may differ from healthy people's.

Notes on this clonotype: As yet, its antigen is unknown.

TCRdb redid the calling of the RACE reads with MiXCR, one entry per CDR3 protein. Of about 120,000 distinct CDR3 sequences in the sample, around 11% were seen once. Indicated time point: patch test 3, about 24 weeks after DPC sensitization. Treatment here: therapeutic diphenylcyclopropenone sensitization with weekly scalp DPC. From germline, CDR1 is DFQATT and CDR2 SNEGSKA (reference sequence). CDR3 length: 14 amino acids. V lost 5 bases to trimming and J lost 2 bases, with 16 bases between them. The input for sequencing was whole blood, taken in connection with sensitization to the hapten diphenylcyclopropenone (DPC). This clonotype was obtained from a woman aged 50 to 65 with alopecia areata. Some clones in this sample may be carry-over from other donors' samples. The chain employs TRBV20-1 and TRBJ2-7, with a possible D match to TRBD2 (5 bases). The CDR3 loop reads CSAQRSGETYEQYF. The DNA for the CDR3 is TGCAGTGCTCAGAGGTCCGGGGAGACCTACGAGCAGTACTTC.